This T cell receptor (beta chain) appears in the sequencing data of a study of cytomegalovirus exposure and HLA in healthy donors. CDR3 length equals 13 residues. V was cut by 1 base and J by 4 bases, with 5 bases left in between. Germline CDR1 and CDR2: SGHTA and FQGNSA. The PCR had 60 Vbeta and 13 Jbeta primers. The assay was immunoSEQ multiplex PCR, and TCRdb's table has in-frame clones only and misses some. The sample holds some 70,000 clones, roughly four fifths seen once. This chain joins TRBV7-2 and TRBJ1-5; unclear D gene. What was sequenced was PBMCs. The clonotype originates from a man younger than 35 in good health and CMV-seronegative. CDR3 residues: CASSLDRNQPQHF. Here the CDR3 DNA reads TGTGCCAGCAGCTTAGACAGAAATCAGCCCCAGCATTTT.